Presented here are 17 T cell receptor beta chains from one specimen sequenced in a study of cytomegalovirus exposure and HLA in healthy donors. Vbeta (60) and Jbeta (13) primers were used in the PCR. The protocol was immunoSEQ multiplex PCR, while the TCRdb copy is restricted to in-frame clones and leaves out a portion. The sample shows about 130,000 clones, around 70% of them seen only once. The sample taken for sequencing was PBMCs. The source is a human donor in good health.

The gene calls are TRBV20-1 and TRBJ2-1; D not resolved. The CDR3 covers 11 residues. With 5 bases removed from V and 6 bases from J, the gap between germline ends came to 8 bases. From germline, CDR1 is DFQATT and CDR2 SNEGSKA (reference sequence). CDR3 amino acids: CSAVSGNEQFF. DNA for the CDR3: TGCAGTGCTGTGTCGGGCAATGAGCAGTTCTTC.

V is TRBV6-6 and J is TRBJ2-7; TRBD1 matches at 7 bases. Trimming at V came to 8 bases and at J to 7 bases, leaving 11 bases not matched to a gene. The CDR3 totals 13 residues. Germline V gives CDR1 MNHNY, CDR2 SVGAGI (reference sequence). CDR3 coding DNA: TGTGCCAGCCAACAGGGGTATAGGAATGAGCAGTACTTC. It encodes CASQQGYRNEQYF.

The J gene is TRBJ2-1, the V gene TRBV9; 8 bases are shared with TRBD1. V was pared by 0 bases and J by 3 bases, with 14 bases of the junction left unmatched. Germline-derived CDR1 and CDR2 are SGDLS and YYNGEE. This CDR3 is built from 19 residues. As DNA, the CDR3 is TGTGCCAGCAGCGTAGGTCGGACAGGGTCACGCGCCATCTACAATGAGCAGTTCTTC. Amino acid sequence: CASSVGRTGSRAIYNEQFF.

CDR3 DNA sequence: TGTGCCAGCAGTTACAGTCAGGGTCAAGCCTATGGCTACACCTTC. Its protein product is CASSYSQGQAYGYTF. V gene TRBV6-5 combines with J gene TRBJ1-2, with D possibly matching TRBD1 (5 bases). The CDR3 length is 15 residues. CDR1 is MNHEY and CDR2 is SVGAGI in the germline V gene. Trimming took off 2 bases at V and 4 bases at J, with 14 bases between the two ends.

The count of this clone is one. The chain recombines TRBV19 with TRBJ1-2, with 7 nucleotides matching TRBD1. Trimming removed 3 bases from V and 6 bases from J; junction bases left unmatched: 7. CDR1 and CDR2 from the germline V gene are LNHDA and SQIVND (reference sequence). The CDR3 sequence is 14 residues long. Written as DNA, the CDR3 is TGTGCCAGTAGTATTCTGACAGGGAACGATGGCTACACCTTC. Protein: CASSILTGNDGYTF.

The V and J genes are TRBV4-2 and TRBJ2-5, with TRBD2 matching 9 bases. There are 15 residues in the CDR3. Germline values: CDR1 LGHNA, CDR2 YNFKEQ. The J segment lost 3 bases and the V segment lost 5 bases, leaving 7 bases of the junction unmatched. CDR3 region: CASSYAGGPEETQYF. As DNA, the CDR3 is TGTGCCAGCAGCTATGCGGGGGGGCCCGAAGAGACCCAGTACTTC.

As for this clone: The junction differs from germline at one of its ends, possibly a read error. Other DNA sequences in this specimen translate into the identical CDR3. The rearrangement joins TRBV27 to TRBJ1-1; the D gene is possibly TRBD1 (5 bases). The CDR3 is made up of 13 amino acids. Germline V gene sequence: CDR1 MNHEY, CDR2 SMNVEV (reference sequence). The CDR3: CASIPPSGGLAFF. CDR3 DNA: TGTGCCAGCATCCCCCCGTCGGGGGGTTTAGCTTTCTTC.

The V call is TRBV6-5, the J call TRBJ1-3, with D possibly matching TRBD1 (6 bases). There are 15 residues in the CDR3. CDR1 is MNHEY and CDR2 is SVGAGI in the germline V gene. The V and J ends lost 0 bases and 4 bases respectively, with 10 bases between them. The CDR3 region has the DNA TGTGCCAGCAGTTACTCGAGGGACAAAGGAAACACCATATATTTT. This sequence encodes CASSYSRDKGNTIYF.

The chain couples TRBV5-1 to TRBJ2-7, with TRBD1 matching 11 bases. Losses at the gene ends were 4 bases for V and 3 bases for J; bases not matched to a gene: 6. Germline CDR1 and CDR2: SGHRS and YFSETQ. The CDR3 loop spans 15 amino acids. The CDR3, as DNA: TGCGCCAGCAGCGCGGGACAGGGGGTCCTCTACGAGCAGTACTTC. This gives the protein CASSAGQGVLYEQYF.

The chain joins TRBV7-3 to TRBJ2-5; 8 bases are a match to TRBD2. The CDR3 runs to 15 residues. V lost 5 bases and J lost 5; bases outside the gene matches: 10. The germline gives CDR1 SGHTA, CDR2 FQGTGA. CDR3 in amino acids: CASSQEGRGRETQYF. In DNA, the CDR3 is TGTGCCAGCAGCCAGGAGGGACGCGGGAGGGAGACCCAGTACTTC.

The CDR3 nucleotides read TGTGCCAGCAGCTATACCAAGGGACTGGCAGATACGCAGTATTTT. Protein product: CASSYTKGLADTQYF. This chain uses TRBV5-6 with TRBJ2-3; possibly TRBD2 for D (6 bases). Trimming took 3 bases from V and 4 from J, leaving 15 bases between them. Germline V gene data show CDR1 as SGHDT and CDR2 as YYEEEE. CDR3 size: 15 residues.

For the CDR3, the DNA is TGTGCCAGCAGCCTACAGGGAGGGACAGATACGCAGTATTTT. Encoded protein: CASSLQGGTDTQYF. This rearrangement joins TRBV7-3 to TRBJ2-3; tentatively, D is TRBD2 (7 bases). The germline V gene has CDR1 SGHTA and CDR2 FQGTGA. This CDR3 is 14 amino acids long. V lost 5 bases to trimming and J lost 3 bases, with 12 bases between them.

This chain connects TRBV18 to TRBJ2-5, with TRBD1 matching 7 bases. The CDR3 covers 16 residues. Trimming cost V 5 bases and J 2 bases; bases outside gene matches: 11. Germline CDR1 KGHSH, CDR2 LQKENI. CDR3 sequence: CASSGPTGPPQETQYF. The CDR3, as DNA: TGTGCCAGCTCAGGGCCGACAGGGCCTCCACAAGAGACCCAGTACTTC.

V gene TRBV2 combines with J gene TRBJ1-5; D might be TRBD1 (6 bases). Germline V gives CDR1 SNHLY, CDR2 FYNNEI. This CDR3 spans 15 amino acids. With 2 bases removed from V and 4 bases from J, the gap between germline ends came to 12 bases. The CDR3, as DNA: TGTGCCAGCAGTGAAAGTCAGGGGCTGAATCAGCCCCAGCATTTT. Amino acid sequence: CASSESQGLNQPQHF.

There are a few counts of this clone. The chain carries TRBV4-1 and TRBJ2-3; 8 bases align to TRBD1. The junction had 3 bases not matched to a gene; V was cut back by 2 bases and J by 2 bases. Germline V gene data show CDR1 as MGHRA and CDR2 as YSYEKL. The CDR3 extends over 15 amino acids. CDR3 region: CASSQTDRDTDTQYF. The CDR3 region has the DNA TGCGCCAGCAGCCAAACGGACAGGGACACAGATACGCAGTATTTT.

The V gene is TRBV27, the J gene TRBJ1-5; TRBD1 is a possible D gene (6 bases). CDR3 size: 14 residues. Germline CDR1 is MNHEY and CDR2 is SMNVEV (reference sequence). Trimming stripped 6 bases from V and 5 bases from J, with 14 bases between. Written as DNA, the CDR3 is TGTGCCAGCAGGCCTTCGGGGGGCCATCAGCCCCAGCATTTT. Translation: CASRPSGGHQPQHF.

CDR3 nucleotide sequence: TGTGCCAGCAGAGTGGCGGGGCGATACAATGAGCAGTTCTTC. It yields the protein CASRVAGRYNEQFF. The chain carries TRBV5-6 and TRBJ2-1; D is possibly TRBD2 (6 bases). Germline V gene sequence: CDR1 SGHDT, CDR2 YYEEEE. The CDR3 is 14 amino acids. Trimming shortened V by 5 bases and J by 4 bases, and 13 bases separated the two germline ends.